This TCR beta chain was identified in a study of post-analysis software for immune sequencing data. Whole-study findings and limits: In patients, TRBV5-6, TRBV5-1 and TRBV20-1 belonged to five TRBV segments found more frequently than in controls.

The CDR3 has 13 amino acids. CDR1 and CDR2 (germline): SEHNR, FQNEAQ (reference sequence). Presence of unique molecular identifiers characterized the TCR beta cDNA libraries. TCRdb redid the calling of the PCR reads with MiXCR, one entry per CDR3 protein. The repertoire consists of approximately 250,000 distinct CDR3 sequences, with less than 40% occurring once and the leading ten covering less than 6%. Points on this clonotype: Its antigen is undetermined. Possible read error: a much larger clone is one base away.

V usage is TRBV7-9 and J usage is TRBJ2-5; 7 bases align to TRBD1. The origin of this receptor is a girl aged 5 to 17 with multiple sclerosis. The specimen sequenced was blood. This CDR3 reads CAGSLEGAKTQYF. In nucleotides, the CDR3 is TGTGCCGGCAGCTTAGAGGGGGCAAAGACCCAGTACTTC.